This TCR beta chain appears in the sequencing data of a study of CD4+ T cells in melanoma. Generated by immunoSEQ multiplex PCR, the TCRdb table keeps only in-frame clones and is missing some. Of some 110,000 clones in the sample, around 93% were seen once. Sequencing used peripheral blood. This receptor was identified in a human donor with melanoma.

In DNA, the CDR3 is TGTGCCAGCAGTGACAGGGGTTACACCTACGAGCAGTACTTC. It codes for CASSDRGYTYEQYF. The rearrangement uses TRBV2 and TRBJ2-7, with a weak D call TRBD1 (6 bases). The germline gives CDR1 SNHLY, CDR2 FYNNEI. V lost 3 bases and J lost 2, with 11 bases in between. The CDR3 has 14 amino acids.